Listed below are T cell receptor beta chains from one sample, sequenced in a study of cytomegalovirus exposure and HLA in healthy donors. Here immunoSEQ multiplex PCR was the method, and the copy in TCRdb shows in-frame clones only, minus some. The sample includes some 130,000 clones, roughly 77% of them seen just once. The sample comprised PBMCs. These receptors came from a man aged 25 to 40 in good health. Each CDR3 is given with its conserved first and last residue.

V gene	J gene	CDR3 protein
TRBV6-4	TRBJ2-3	CASSDSGLTDTQYF
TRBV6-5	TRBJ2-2	CASSRRGNTGELFF
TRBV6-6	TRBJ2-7	CASSYSLQGGSYEQYF
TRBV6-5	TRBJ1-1	CASSAFPGDTEAFF
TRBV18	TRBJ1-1	CASSPRTGGSTEAFF
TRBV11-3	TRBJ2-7	CASITGTYEQYF
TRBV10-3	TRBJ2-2	CAISEPGQGYPGELFF
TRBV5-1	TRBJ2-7	CASSITSGTGSYEQYF
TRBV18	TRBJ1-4	CASSPGQGAEKLFF
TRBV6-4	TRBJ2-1	CASSPGLELNEQFF
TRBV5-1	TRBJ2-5	CASSRGPGLAGGRETQYF
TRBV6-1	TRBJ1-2	CASSRGQVDNYGYTF
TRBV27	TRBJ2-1	CASSGSGLVSYNEQFF
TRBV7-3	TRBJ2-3	CASATGGGTDTQYF
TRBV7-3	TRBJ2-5	CASSSGLAGGEQYF
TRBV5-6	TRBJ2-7	CASSLGRGRFEQYF
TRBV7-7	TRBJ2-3	CASSLTIAGGQDTQYF
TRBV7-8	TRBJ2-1	CASSKRESLNEQFF
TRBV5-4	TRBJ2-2	CASSLGDRGSTGELFF
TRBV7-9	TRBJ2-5	CASSLVGLAQGETQYF
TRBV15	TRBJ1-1	CATSRGEGVNTEAFF
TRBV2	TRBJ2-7	CASSEVLAAEQYF
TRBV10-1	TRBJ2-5	CASSEEGQGGETQYF
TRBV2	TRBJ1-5	CASGRDQPQHF
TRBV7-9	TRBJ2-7	CSSSLGPAGRSYEQYF
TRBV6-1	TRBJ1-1	CASSEVAGGAEAFF
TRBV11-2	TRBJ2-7	CASSLRFRVDSAGEQYF
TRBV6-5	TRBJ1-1	CASTVDRGAEAFF
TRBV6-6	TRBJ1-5	CASSYRTGNQPQHF
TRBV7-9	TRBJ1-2	CASSSGTGVEGYTF
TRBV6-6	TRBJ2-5	CASSQGTGEQETQYF
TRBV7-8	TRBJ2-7	CASSFYGGRRYEQYF
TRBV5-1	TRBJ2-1	CASSLGSYNEQFF
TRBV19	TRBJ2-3	CASSTQAGYTDTQYF
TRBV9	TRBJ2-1	CASSVEGSGAGNEQFF
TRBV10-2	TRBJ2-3	CASSETGDTQYF
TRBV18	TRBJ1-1	CASSPSGTEAFF
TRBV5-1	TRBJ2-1	CASSWVGLVAYNEQFF
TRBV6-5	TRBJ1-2	CASSWGQNYGYTF
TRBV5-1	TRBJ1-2	CASSPQTVAKYGYTF
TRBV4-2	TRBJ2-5	CASSQDVGGVETQYF
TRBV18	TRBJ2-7	CASSPVGLAGGPFEQYF
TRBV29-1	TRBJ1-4	CSVEGTGDNEKLFF
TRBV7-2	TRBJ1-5	CASSLAREGNQPQHF
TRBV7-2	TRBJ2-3	CASSLSEATDTQYF